One sample yielded the 14 T cell receptor beta chains listed below, sequenced in a study of OX40 agonist ivuxolimab in advanced cancers. Libraries came from the immunoSEQ multiplex PCR assay. Not all clones reach the TCRdb copy of this immuneACCESS table, which keeps in-frame sequences only. Checked studies attribute under half of the gap to unresolved V genes and leave the rest unexplained. The sample records some 45,000 clones, more than 80% of which are singletons. The ten largest clonotypes hold about a sixth of the sample. The sequenced sample was CD4+ or CD8+ T cells sorted from blood, obtained in a trial of the OX40 agonist ivuxolimab. The receptors were gathered from an adult with an advanced solid tumor such as melanoma, head and neck, liver or kidney cancer.

V usage is TRBV27 and J usage is TRBJ2-7; D uncertain. CDR1 and CDR2 from the germline V gene are MNHEY and SMNVEV (reference sequence). The germline V and J ends were trimmed by 5 bases and 7 bases, with 12 bases remaining between them. The CDR3 is 12 amino acids. The CDR3 loop is CASSPPGREQYF. DNA of the CDR3: TGTGCCAGCAGTCCCCCCGGGCGGGAGCAGTACTTC.

CDR3 loop: CASRLAGGREQYF. The CDR3 DNA follows: TGTGCCAGCAGACTAGCGGGAGGTCGCGAGCAGTACTTC. The V call is TRBV5-4, the J call TRBJ2-7, with 12 bases matching TRBD2. Germline V gene sequence: CDR1 SGHNT, CDR2 YYREEE (reference sequence). The CDR3 loop spans 13 amino acids. V trimming: 5 bases; J trimming: 6 bases; junction bases outside the gene matches: 3.

V is TRBV7-9 and J is TRBJ1-3, with TRBD1 matching over 7 bases. Trimming took 9 bases from V and 4 from J; bases not matched to a gene: 12. Looked up from germline, CDR1 is SEHNR and CDR2 is FQNEAQ (reference sequence). The CDR3 has 15 amino acids. CDR3 region: CASPGQPSIGNTIYF. CDR3 DNA: TGTGCCAGTCCGGGACAGCCTTCGATCGGAAACACCATATATTTT.

The gene calls are TRBV4-1 and TRBJ2-1; TRBD2 matches at 7 bases. This CDR3 region has 15 residues. Germline V gives CDR1 MGHRA, CDR2 YSYEKL. The V segment lost 4 bases and the J segment 6 bases; nucleotides outside the gene matches: 9. The CDR3 region has the DNA TGCGCCAGCAGCCTCCCGGGGCGGGGGTCCAATGAGCAGTTCTTC. It translates to CASSLPGRGSNEQFF.

In its sample, this clone was seen a few times. The chain combines TRBV27 with TRBJ1-5; no clear D. This CDR3 has 14 residues. V gave up 4 bases and J gave up 0 bases, with 7 bases separating them. Germline V lookup: CDR1 MNHEY, CDR2 SMNVEV (reference sequence). This chain's CDR3 is CASSSVSSNQPQHF. CDR3 nucleotide sequence: TGTGCCAGCAGTTCAGTCAGTAGCAATCAGCCCCAGCATTTT.

The V and J genes are TRBV7-7 and TRBJ2-5; TRBD2 agrees at 10 bases. CDR1 SSHAT and CDR2 FNYEAQ come from the germline V gene (reference sequence). J gave up 1 base and V 4 bases, and 6 bases lay outside the gene matches. The length of the CDR3 is 16 residues. The CDR3 DNA reads TGTGCCAGCAGCTCCGGTAGCGGGAGGCTCCAAGAGACCCAGTACTTC. Translating it yields CASSSGSGRLQETQYF. The whole variable domain, filled in from reference TRBV7-7 and TRBJ2-5, reads GAGVSQSPRYKVTKRGQDVTLRCDPISSHATLYWYQQALGQGPEFLTYFNYEAQPDKSGLPSDRFSAERPEGSISTLTIQRTEQRDSAMYRCASSSGSGRLQETQYFGPGTRLLVL.

V and J are TRBV29-1 and TRBJ2-1; 7 bases map to TRBD2. The CDR3 length is 14 residues. With 6 bases clipped from V and 4 bases from J, the junction kept 9 bases outside the gene matches. Germline lookup yields CDR1 SQVTM and CDR2 ANQGSEA. The CDR3 loop is CSVESGNLYNEQFF. DNA for the CDR3: TGCAGCGTCGAAAGCGGGAATCTGTACAATGAGCAGTTCTTC.

This chain connects TRBV6-6 to TRBJ2-7; D is unclear. The CDR3 has 14 residues. Looked up from germline, CDR1 is MNHNY and CDR2 is SVGAGI (reference sequence). With 2 bases removed from V and 7 bases from J, the gap between germline ends came to 15 bases. CDR3 in amino acids: CASSYPPAGPEQYF. The DNA for the CDR3 is TGTGCCAGCAGTTACCCCCCCGCAGGCCCTGAGCAGTACTTC.

The CDR3 loop is CASKRGGRDTEAFF. The CDR3 DNA follows: TGCGCCAGCAAGAGGGGGGGACGGGACACTGAAGCTTTCTTT. V gene TRBV23-1 combines with J gene TRBJ1-1, with TRBD1 as a possible D gene (6 bases). TRBV23-1 is given ORF status, its function remaining uncertain. The ends were cut back, 7 bases at V and 3 bases at J, with 15 bases in the middle. The CDR3 length is 14 residues.

The rearrangement joins TRBV18 to TRBJ2-1; no reliable D call. V lost 6 bases to trimming and J lost 10 bases, with 13 bases between them. This CDR3 is 12 amino acids long. The V gene's germline CDR1 is KGHSH and CDR2 LQKENI. CDR3 coding DNA: TGTGCCAGCTCCCCCCCGTTTCGGGAGCAGTTCTTC. Amino acids: CASSPPFREQFF.

The chain links TRBV14 to TRBJ2-2, with D maybe TRBD2 (5 bases). V lost 1 base to trimming and J lost 7 bases, with 19 bases between them. Germline V CDR1 and CDR2: SGHDN, FVKESK. The length of the CDR3 is 17 residues. CDR3 amino acids: CASSQVSGGALFGELFF. Written as DNA, the CDR3 is TGTGCCAGCAGCCAAGTCTCAGGAGGCGCTTTATTCGGGGAGCTGTTTTTT.

Comments on this clone: At one of its ends the junction is not consistent with the germline gene, which may arise from a read error. This sequence joins TRBV5-1 and TRBJ2-2, with 9 bases lining up with TRBD1. CDR3 length: 15 residues. Germline-derived CDR1 and CDR2 are SGHRS and YFSETQ. The CDR3 DNA is TGCGCCAGCAGCTTGAGAACGGGACAGGGAATAGGACCCATCTTT. Protein: CASSLRTGQGIGPIF.

The chain carries TRBV27 and TRBJ1-1, with a possible D match to TRBD1 (5 bases). Trimming removed 3 bases from V and 8 bases from J, with 7 bases in between. CDR3 size: 11 residues. Germline V gene data show CDR1 as MNHEY and CDR2 as SMNVEV (reference sequence). The CDR3 is CASSLGGEAFF. CDR3 bases: TGTGCCAGCAGTTTGGGGGGGGAAGCTTTCTTT.

This clone turned up a few times. V is TRBV6-5 and J is TRBJ2-7; D assignment may be TRBD1 or TRBD2 (5 bases each). Germline V gene sequence: CDR1 MNHEY, CDR2 SVGAGI. The length of the CDR3 is 15 residues. Trimming took 0 bases from V and 6 from J, leaving 15 bases between them. As DNA, the CDR3 is TGTGCCAGCAGTTACTCCGGTCGTGGGGACGGCGAGCAGTACTTC. This sequence encodes CASSYSGRGDGEQYF.